This T cell receptor (beta chain) was captured in a study of T-cell reconstitution after alpha-beta-depleted transplantation in children. The CDR3 length is 15 residues. The V gene's germline CDR1 is LGHDT and CDR2 YNNKEL (reference sequence). The germline V and J ends were trimmed by 0 bases and 4 bases, with 12 bases remaining between them. TCRbeta library construction was performed incorporating unique molecular identifiers. TCRdb passed the PCR reads through MiXCR, listing each CDR3 protein once. The table shows a few hundred thousand distinct CDR3 sequences, with more than 20% occurring only once. This clonotype occurred a few times.

This sequence was found in a boy younger than two with Wiskott-Aldrich syndrome, due to receive a stem cell transplant. The sample here was PBMCs, taken before TCRalphabeta/CD19-depleted stem cell transplant. The rearrangement links TRBV3-1 to TRBJ1-2; D may be TRBD1 (6 bases). CDR3 amino acids: CASSQEPGVTYGYTF. Here the CDR3 DNA reads TGTGCCAGCAGCCAAGAGCCAGGGGTTACCTATGGCTACACCTTC.